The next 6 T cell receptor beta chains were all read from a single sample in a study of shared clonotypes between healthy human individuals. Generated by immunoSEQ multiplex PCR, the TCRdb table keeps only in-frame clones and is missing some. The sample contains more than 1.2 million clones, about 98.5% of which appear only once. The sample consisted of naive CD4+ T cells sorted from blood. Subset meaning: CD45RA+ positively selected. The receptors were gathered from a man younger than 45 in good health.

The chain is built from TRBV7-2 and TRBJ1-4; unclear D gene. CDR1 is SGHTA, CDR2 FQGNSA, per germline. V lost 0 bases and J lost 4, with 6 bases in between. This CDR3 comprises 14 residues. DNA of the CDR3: TGTGCCAGCAGCTTAGCGGGCTTTAATGAAAAACTGTTTTTT. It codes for CASSLAGFNEKLFF.

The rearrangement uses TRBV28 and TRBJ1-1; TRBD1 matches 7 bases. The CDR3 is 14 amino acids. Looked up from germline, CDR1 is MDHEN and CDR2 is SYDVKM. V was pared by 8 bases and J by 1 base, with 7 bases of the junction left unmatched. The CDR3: CASSTTGWNTEAFF. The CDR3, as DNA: TGTGCCAGCTCGACGACAGGGTGGAACACTGAAGCTTTCTTT.

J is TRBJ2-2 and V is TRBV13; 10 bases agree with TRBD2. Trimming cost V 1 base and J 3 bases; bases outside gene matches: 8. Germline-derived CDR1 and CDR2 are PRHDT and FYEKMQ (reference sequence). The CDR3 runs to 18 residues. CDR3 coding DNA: TGTGCCAGCAGCTTAGAAGCTAGCGGGAGATCGGACACCGGGGAGCTGTTTTTT. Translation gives CASSLEASGRSDTGELFF.

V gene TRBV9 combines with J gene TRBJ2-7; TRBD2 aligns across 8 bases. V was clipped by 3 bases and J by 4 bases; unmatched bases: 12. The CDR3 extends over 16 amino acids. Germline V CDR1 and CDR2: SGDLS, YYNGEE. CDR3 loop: CASSGETSGSGYEQYF. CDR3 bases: TGTGCCAGCAGCGGCGAGACAAGCGGGAGCGGGTACGAGCAGTACTTC.

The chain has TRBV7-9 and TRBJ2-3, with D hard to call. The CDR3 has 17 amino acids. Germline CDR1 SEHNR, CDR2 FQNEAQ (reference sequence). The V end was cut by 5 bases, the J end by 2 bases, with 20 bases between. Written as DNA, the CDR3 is TGTGCCAGCAGCCCCGCGGAAAGGGCTCAGAACACAGATACGCAGTATTTT. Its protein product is CASSPAERAQNTDTQYF.

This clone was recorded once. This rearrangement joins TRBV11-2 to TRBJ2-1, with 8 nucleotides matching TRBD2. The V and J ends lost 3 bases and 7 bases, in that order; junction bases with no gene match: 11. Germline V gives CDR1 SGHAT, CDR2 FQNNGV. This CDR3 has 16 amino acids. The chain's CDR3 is CASSFHPGGQGNEQFF. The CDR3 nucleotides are TGTGCCAGCAGCTTTCATCCGGGAGGGCAGGGGAATGAGCAGTTCTTC. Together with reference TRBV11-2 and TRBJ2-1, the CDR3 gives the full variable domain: EAGVAQSPRYKIIEKRQSVAFWCNPISGHATLYWYQQILGQGPKLLIQFQNNGVVDDSQLPKDRFSAERLKGVDSTLKIQPAKLEDSAVYLCASSFHPGGQGNEQFFGPGTRLTVL.